A selection of T cell receptor beta chains follows, all from one sample in a study of blood T cell repertoires in COVID-19. Sequencing used immunoSEQ multiplex PCR; TCRdb keeps in-frame clones, though not all of them. The profile shows about 140,000 clones, about 81% of them singletons. Sequenced material: peripheral blood. These receptors all come from a woman aged 80 or over with acute or convalescent COVID-19. Each CDR3 is given without its conserved first and last residue. A D gene is named only where the DNA matches it firmly.

d_gene	v_gene	j_gene	CDR3aa
TRBD1	TRBV27	TRBJ1-2	ASSRQGPFYGYT
TRBD1	TRBV11-2	TRBJ1-2	ASSLDRGRNYGYT
TRBD1	TRBV19	TRBJ1-2	ASSSPGTGRNYGYT
NA	TRBV11-3	TRBJ2-1	ASSPGSMYEQF
TRBD2	TRBV9	TRBJ2-5	ASSVGLAVQETQY
NA	TRBV19	TRBJ1-1	ASSIDEVEAF
TRBD1	TRBV27	TRBJ1-1	ASMWRAGGPKAF
NA	TRBV5-1	TRBJ2-3	ASSFGWDIESTDTQY
NA	TRBV9	TRBJ2-3	ASSVATGGTSNTQY
TRBD2	TRBV30	TRBJ2-1	AWSVLAGAGNEQF
TRBD1	TRBV5-1	TRBJ2-3	ASSSSGGSADTQY
NA	TRBV10-3	TRBJ1-3	AISEAGKGTIY
NA	TRBV3-1/TRBV3-2	TRBJ2-3	ASSQDLADTQY
NA	TRBV7-9	TRBJ2-7	ASSPSIGAHEQY
TRBD1	TRBV30	TRBJ2-5	AWSLRQGGQETQY
NA	TRBV29-1	TRBJ2-7	SVGDTYEQY
TRBD1	TRBV28	TRBJ1-1	ASRSRRTGVLEAF
NA	TRBV18	TRBJ2-3	ASSPFLDTQY
NA	TRBV19	TRBJ2-2	ASNPGLLNTGELF
TRBD1	TRBV5-4	TRBJ1-2	ASSSPGQGAGNYGYT
NA	TRBV2	TRBJ1-3	ASSVRGRQGNTIY
NA	TRBV2	TRBJ1-5	ASSDYRDQPQH
TRBD1	TRBV16	TRBJ1-5	ASSQLTGGLGQPQH
TRBD1	TRBV28	TRBJ1-2	ASSQAGTGYGYT